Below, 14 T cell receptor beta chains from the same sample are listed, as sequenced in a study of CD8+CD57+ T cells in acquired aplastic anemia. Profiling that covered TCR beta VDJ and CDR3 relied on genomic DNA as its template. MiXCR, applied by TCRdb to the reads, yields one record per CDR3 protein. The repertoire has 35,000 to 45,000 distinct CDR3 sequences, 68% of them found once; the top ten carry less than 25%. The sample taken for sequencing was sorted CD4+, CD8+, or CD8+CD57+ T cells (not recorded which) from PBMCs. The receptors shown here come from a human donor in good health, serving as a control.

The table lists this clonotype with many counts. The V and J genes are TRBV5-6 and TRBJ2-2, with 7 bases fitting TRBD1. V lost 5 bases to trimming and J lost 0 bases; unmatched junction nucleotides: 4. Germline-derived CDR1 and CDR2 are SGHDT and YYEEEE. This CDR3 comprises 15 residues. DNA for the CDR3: TGTGCCAGCAGTACCGGGACAGCGAACACCGGGGAGCTGTTTTTT. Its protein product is CASSTGTANTGELFF. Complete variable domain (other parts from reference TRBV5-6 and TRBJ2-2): DAGVTQSPTHLIKTRGQQVTLRCSPKSGHDTVSWYQQALGQGPQFIFQYYEEEERQRGNFPDRFSGHQFPNYSSELNVNALLLGDSALYLCASSTGTANTGELFFGEGSRLTVL.

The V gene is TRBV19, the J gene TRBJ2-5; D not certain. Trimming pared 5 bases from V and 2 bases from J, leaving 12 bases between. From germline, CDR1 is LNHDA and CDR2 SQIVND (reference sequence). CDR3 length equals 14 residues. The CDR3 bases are TGTGCCAGTAGTGCCCCCGGTCGGCAAGAGACCCAGTACTTC. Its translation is CASSAPGRQETQYF.

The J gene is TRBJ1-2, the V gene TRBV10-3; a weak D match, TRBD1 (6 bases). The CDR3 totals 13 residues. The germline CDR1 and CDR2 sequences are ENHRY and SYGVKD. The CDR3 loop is CVGSTGQFYGYTF. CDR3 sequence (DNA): TGTGTCGGATCGACCGGACAGTTCTATGGCTACACCTTC.

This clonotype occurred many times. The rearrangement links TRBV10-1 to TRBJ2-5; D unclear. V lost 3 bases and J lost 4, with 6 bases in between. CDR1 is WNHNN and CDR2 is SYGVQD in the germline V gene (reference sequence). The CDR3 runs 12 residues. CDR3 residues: CASSDSTETQYF. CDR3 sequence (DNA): TGCGCCAGCAGTGACAGCACAGAGACCCAGTACTTC.

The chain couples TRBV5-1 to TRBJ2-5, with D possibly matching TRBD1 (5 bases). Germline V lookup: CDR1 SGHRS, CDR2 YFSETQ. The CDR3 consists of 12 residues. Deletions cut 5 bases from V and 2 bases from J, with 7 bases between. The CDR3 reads CASRRQQETQYF. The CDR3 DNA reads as TGCGCCAGCAGGCGACAGCAAGAGACCCAGTACTTC.

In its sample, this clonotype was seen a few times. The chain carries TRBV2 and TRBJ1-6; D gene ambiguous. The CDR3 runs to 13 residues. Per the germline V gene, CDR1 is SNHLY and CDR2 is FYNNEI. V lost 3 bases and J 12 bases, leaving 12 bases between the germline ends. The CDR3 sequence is CASSDSGLGPLHF. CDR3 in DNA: TGTGCCAGCAGTGATTCCGGGTTGGGACCCCTCCACTTT.

The CDR3 DNA is TGCAGTGCTAGAGGCACGCAGGGTCACGCTGAAGCTTTCTTT. As protein: CSARGTQGHAEAFF. The chain has TRBV20-1 and TRBJ1-1; TRBD1 is a possible D gene (5 bases). V lost 1 base and J 6 bases, leaving 15 bases between the germline ends. The CDR3 runs to 14 residues. Looked up from germline, CDR1 is DFQATT and CDR2 is SNEGSKA (reference sequence).

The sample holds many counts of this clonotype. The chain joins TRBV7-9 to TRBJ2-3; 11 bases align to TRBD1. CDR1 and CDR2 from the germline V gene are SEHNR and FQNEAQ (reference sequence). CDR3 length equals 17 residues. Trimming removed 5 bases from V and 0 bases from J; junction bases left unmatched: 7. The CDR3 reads CASSTGTGGGSTDTQYF. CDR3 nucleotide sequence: TGTGCCAGCAGCACCGGGACAGGGGGGGGGAGCACAGATACGCAGTATTTT.

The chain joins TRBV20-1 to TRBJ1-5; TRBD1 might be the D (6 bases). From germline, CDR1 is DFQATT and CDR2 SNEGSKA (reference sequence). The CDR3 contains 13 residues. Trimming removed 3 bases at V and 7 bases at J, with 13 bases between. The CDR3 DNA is TGCAGTGCTAGCCCAGGGGCAGGACAGCCCCAGCATTTT. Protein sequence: CSASPGAGQPQHF.

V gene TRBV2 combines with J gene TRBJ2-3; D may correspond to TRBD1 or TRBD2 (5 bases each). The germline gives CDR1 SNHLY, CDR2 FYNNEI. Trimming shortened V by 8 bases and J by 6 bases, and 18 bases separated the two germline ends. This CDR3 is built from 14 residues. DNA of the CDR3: TGTGCCAGCGCCGGGACCGCCACTATCGATACGCAGTATTTT. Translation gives CASAGTATIDTQYF.

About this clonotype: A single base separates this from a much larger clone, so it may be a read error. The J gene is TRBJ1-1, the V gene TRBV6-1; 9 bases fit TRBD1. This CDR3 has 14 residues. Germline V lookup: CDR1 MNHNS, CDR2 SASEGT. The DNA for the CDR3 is TGTACCAGCAGCCTGGACAGGGGCCGGCCTGAAGCTTTCTTT. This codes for CTSSLDRGRPEAFF.

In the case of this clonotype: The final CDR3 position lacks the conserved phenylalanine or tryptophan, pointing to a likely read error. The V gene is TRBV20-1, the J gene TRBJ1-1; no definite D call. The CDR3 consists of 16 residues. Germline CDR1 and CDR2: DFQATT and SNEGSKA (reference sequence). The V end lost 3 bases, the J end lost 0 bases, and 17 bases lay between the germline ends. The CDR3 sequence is CSASPRPREMNTEAFC. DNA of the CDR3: TGCAGTGCTAGCCCCCGGCCTCGTGAAATGAACACTGAAGCTTTCTGT.

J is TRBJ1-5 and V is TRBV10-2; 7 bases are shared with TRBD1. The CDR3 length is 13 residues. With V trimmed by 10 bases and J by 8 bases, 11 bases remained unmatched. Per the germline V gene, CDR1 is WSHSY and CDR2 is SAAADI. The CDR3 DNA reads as TGCGCCACCCGGACAGGAATTAACAAGCCCCAGCATTTT. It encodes CATRTGINKPQHF.

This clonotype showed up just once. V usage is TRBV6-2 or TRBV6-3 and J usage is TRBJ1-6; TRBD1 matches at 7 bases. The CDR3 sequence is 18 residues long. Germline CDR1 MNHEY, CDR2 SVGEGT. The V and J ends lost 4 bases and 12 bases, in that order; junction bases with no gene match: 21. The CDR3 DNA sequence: TGTGCCAGCAGTTCGCTACCCGAAGGACAGGACCTCTTTCGACCCCTCCACTTT. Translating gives CASSSLPEGQDLFRPLHF.